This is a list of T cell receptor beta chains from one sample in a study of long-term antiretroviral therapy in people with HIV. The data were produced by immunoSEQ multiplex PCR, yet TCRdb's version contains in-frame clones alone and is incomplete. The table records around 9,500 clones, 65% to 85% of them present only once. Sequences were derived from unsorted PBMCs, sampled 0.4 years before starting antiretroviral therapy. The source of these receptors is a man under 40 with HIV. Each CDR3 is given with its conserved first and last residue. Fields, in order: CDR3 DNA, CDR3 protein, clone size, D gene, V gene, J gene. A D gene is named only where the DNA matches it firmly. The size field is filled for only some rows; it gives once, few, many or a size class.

CDR3 DNA: TGTGCCAGCACCGAGAGTATCCTTTCGGAGCAGTACTTC
CDR3 protein: CASTESILSEQYF
clone size: NA
D gene: NA
V gene: TRBV2
J gene: TRBJ2-7

CDR3 DNA: TGTGCCAGCAGCTTGGCCGTCGAGAGGTCCTTTGGCTACACCTTC
CDR3 protein: CASSLAVERSFGYTF
clone size: NA
D gene: NA
V gene: TRBV5-5
J gene: TRBJ1-2

CDR3 DNA: TGTGCCAGCAGCTTAGAGGACAGGGGTAATTCACCCCTCCACTTT
CDR3 protein: CASSLEDRGNSPLHF
clone size: NA
D gene: TRBD1
V gene: TRBV11-2
J gene: TRBJ1-6

CDR3 DNA: TGTGCCAGCAGCACGCAGGGGTTTTCGAACACTGAAGCTTTCTTT
CDR3 protein: CASSTQGFSNTEAFF
clone size: NA
D gene: NA
V gene: TRBV5-6
J gene: TRBJ1-1

CDR3 DNA: TGTGCCAGCAGTTTAGAGGACACCTACGAGCAGTACTTC
CDR3 protein: CASSLEDTYEQYF
clone size: few
D gene: NA
V gene: TRBV28
J gene: TRBJ2-7

CDR3 DNA: TGTGCCAGCAGCCGCAGCGGTCCAGAGACCCAGTACTTC
CDR3 protein: CASSRSGPETQYF
clone size: NA
D gene: NA
V gene: TRBV14
J gene: TRBJ2-5

CDR3 DNA: TGCGCCAGCAGCCAAGAAAGTAGGACTCCGACGGGCTATGGCTACACCTTC
CDR3 protein: CASSQESRTPTGYGYTF
clone size: NA
D gene: NA
V gene: TRBV4-1
J gene: TRBJ1-2

CDR3 DNA: TGTGCCAGCAGACCCCGACAGGGAAAAGACTCCTATAATTCACCCCTCCACTTT
CDR3 protein: CASRPRQGKDSYNSPLHF
clone size: NA
D gene: TRBD1
V gene: TRBV28
J gene: TRBJ1-6

CDR3 DNA: TGTGCCAGCAGCTTGCGGGGGCCACCAGGACGGGGCTATGGCTACACCTTC
CDR3 protein: CASSLRGPPGRGYGYTF
clone size: NA
D gene: NA
V gene: TRBV5-6
J gene: TRBJ1-2

CDR3 DNA: TGTGCCAGCAGCTTACAGGGCCTCTCTGGGGCCAACGTCCTGACTTTC
CDR3 protein: CASSLQGLSGANVLTF
clone size: NA
D gene: NA
V gene: TRBV7-3
J gene: TRBJ2-6

CDR3 DNA: TGTGCCAGCGGGGACGGACTATTCTATAATTCACCCCTCCACTTT
CDR3 protein: CASGDGLFYNSPLHF
clone size: NA
D gene: NA
V gene: TRBV27
J gene: TRBJ1-6

CDR3 DNA: TGTGCCAGCCAGCCTTACAGGGGGCGAGATACGCAGTATTTT
CDR3 protein: CASQPYRGRDTQYF
clone size: few
D gene: TRBD1
V gene: TRBV28
J gene: TRBJ2-3

CDR3 DNA: TGTGCCAGCAGCCGGACTTTCTACGAGCAGTACTTC
CDR3 protein: CASSRTFYEQYF
clone size: NA
D gene: NA
V gene: TRBV7-2
J gene: TRBJ2-7

CDR3 DNA: TGCGCCAGCAGCTACCTCCCGGGGGTTGCAACTAATGAAAAACTGTTTTTT
CDR3 protein: CASSYLPGVATNEKLFF
clone size: few
D gene: NA
V gene: TRBV4-1
J gene: TRBJ1-4

CDR3 DNA: TGTGCCAGTTCAGGTTACAATCAGCCCCAGCATTTT
CDR3 protein: CASSGYNQPQHF
clone size: NA
D gene: NA
V gene: TRBV19
J gene: TRBJ1-5

CDR3 DNA: TGTGCCAGCAGCGGGGAGGGCAATCAGCCCCAGCATTTT
CDR3 protein: CASSGEGNQPQHF
clone size: NA
D gene: NA
V gene: TRBV7-2
J gene: TRBJ1-5

CDR3 DNA: TGTGCCAGCAGTCTGGACATGGGGGTCGCAAACTATGGCTACACCTTC
CDR3 protein: CASSLDMGVANYGYTF
clone size: NA
D gene: NA
V gene: TRBV28
J gene: TRBJ1-2

CDR3 DNA: TGTGCCAGCAGCAAAGCGAGGCATTCTAGCTCCTATAATTCACCCCTCCACTTT
CDR3 protein: CASSKARHSSSYNSPLHF
clone size: once
D gene: NA
V gene: TRBV21-1
J gene: TRBJ1-6

CDR3 DNA: TGTGCCAGCAGCTTAGAAGCTTCGTGGGGTTCCTTCTCCTACGAGCAGTACTTC
CDR3 protein: CASSLEASWGSFSYEQYF
clone size: NA
D gene: NA
V gene: TRBV11-2
J gene: TRBJ2-7

CDR3 DNA: TGCGCCAGCAGCCAAACTCTACAGAGATATGGCTACACCTTC
CDR3 protein: CASSQTLQRYGYTF
clone size: NA
D gene: NA
V gene: TRBV4-1
J gene: TRBJ1-2

CDR3 DNA: TGTGCCAGCAGTTCTTCTGGACAGGGAGGAAATTCACCCCTCCACTTT
CDR3 protein: CASSSSGQGGNSPLHF
clone size: NA
D gene: TRBD1
V gene: TRBV7-9
J gene: TRBJ1-6

CDR3 DNA: TGTGCCAGCATCACAGGGTTTTCCCAGCCCCAGCATTTT
CDR3 protein: CASITGFSQPQHF
clone size: NA
D gene: NA
V gene: TRBV28
J gene: TRBJ1-5

CDR3 DNA: TGTGCCAGTAGTATAGCGGGCCCTGAGCAGTTCTTC
CDR3 protein: CASSIAGPEQFF
clone size: NA
D gene: NA
V gene: TRBV19
J gene: TRBJ2-1

CDR3 DNA: TGTGCCAGTCGGACTAGCGGGAGACAATACGAGCAGTACTTC
CDR3 protein: CASRTSGRQYEQYF
clone size: NA
D gene: TRBD2
V gene: TRBV28
J gene: TRBJ2-7

CDR3 DNA: TGTGCCAGCAGATTAGACGGCCCAAATGAAAAACTGTTTTTT
CDR3 protein: CASRLDGPNEKLFF
clone size: NA
D gene: NA
V gene: TRBV6-5
J gene: TRBJ1-4

CDR3 DNA: TGTGCCAGCAGTTCCCCCTTTTCTCTAGCGGATAGCTCCTACAATGAGCAGTTCTTC
CDR3 protein: CASSSPFSLADSSYNEQFF
clone size: NA
D gene: TRBD2
V gene: TRBV28
J gene: TRBJ2-1

CDR3 DNA: TGTGCCAGCAGTTCGACAGGGTCAGTCGAGCAGTACTTC
CDR3 protein: CASSSTGSVEQYF
clone size: NA
D gene: TRBD1
V gene: TRBV6-6
J gene: TRBJ2-7

CDR3 DNA: TGTGCCAGCAAACCCTCAGGGCTCGGTGAAAAACTGTTTTTT
CDR3 protein: CASKPSGLGEKLFF
clone size: NA
D gene: NA
V gene: TRBV27
J gene: TRBJ1-4

CDR3 DNA: TGTGCCAGCAGTTCGGGGGGGCATACAGATACGCAGTATTTT
CDR3 protein: CASSSGGHTDTQYF
clone size: NA
D gene: TRBD2
V gene: TRBV6-5
J gene: TRBJ2-3

CDR3 DNA: TGTGCCAGCAGCGGACAGGGGTTGCCTGAAGCTTTCTTT
CDR3 protein: CASSGQGLPEAFF
clone size: NA
D gene: TRBD1
V gene: TRBV9
J gene: TRBJ1-1

CDR3 DNA: TGTGCCAGTAGTCTACAGGGTCCTAATGAAAAACTGTTTTTT
CDR3 protein: CASSLQGPNEKLFF
clone size: NA
D gene: NA
V gene: TRBV19
J gene: TRBJ1-4

CDR3 DNA: TGTGCCATCAGTAGGACTAGCGGCAAACCCGGTCCTACCGGGGAGCTGTTTTTT
CDR3 protein: CAISRTSGKPGPTGELFF
clone size: NA
D gene: TRBD2
V gene: TRBV10-3
J gene: TRBJ2-2

CDR3 DNA: TGTGCCAGCAGGAGGACAGGCTTTAATGAAAAACTGTTTTTT
CDR3 protein: CASRRTGFNEKLFF
clone size: NA
D gene: TRBD1
V gene: TRBV5-4
J gene: TRBJ1-4

CDR3 DNA: TGTGCCAGCAGTCTTCCCGGGACAGGCGGTGCACCCCTCCACTTT
CDR3 protein: CASSLPGTGGAPLHF
clone size: few
D gene: TRBD1
V gene: TRBV28
J gene: TRBJ1-6

CDR3 DNA: TGTGCCAGCAGCGTAGACGCAGGGGGACTAGCGGGGAACAATGAGCAGTTCTTC
CDR3 protein: CASSVDAGGLAGNNEQFF
clone size: NA
D gene: TRBD2
V gene: TRBV9
J gene: TRBJ2-1

CDR3 DNA: TGCAGCGTTGGGAGGGACCACACTGAAGCTTTCTTT
CDR3 protein: CSVGRDHTEAFF
clone size: NA
D gene: NA
V gene: TRBV29-1
J gene: TRBJ1-1

CDR3 DNA: TGTGCCAGCAGGTACACCCTGAACACTGAAGCTTTCTTT
CDR3 protein: CASRYTLNTEAFF
clone size: NA
D gene: NA
V gene: TRBV2
J gene: TRBJ1-1

CDR3 DNA: TGTGCCAGCAGTTTATACAGGGGGGGGACTGAAGCTTTCTTT
CDR3 protein: CASSLYRGGTEAFF
clone size: NA
D gene: TRBD1
V gene: TRBV6-6
J gene: TRBJ1-1

CDR3 DNA: TGTGCCTGGACGGGGGGGAGTACGCAGTATTTT
CDR3 protein: CAWTGGSTQYF
clone size: NA
D gene: TRBD2
V gene: TRBV30
J gene: TRBJ2-3

CDR3 DNA: TGTGCCAGCAGCTCACCGGGCCACGGGGGCGCAAGGAACACTGAAGCTTTCTTT
CDR3 protein: CASSSPGHGGARNTEAFF
clone size: NA
D gene: NA
V gene: TRBV7-9
J gene: TRBJ1-1

CDR3 DNA: TGTGCCAGCAGCCCTGCGGGCTATGGCTACACCTTC
CDR3 protein: CASSPAGYGYTF
clone size: NA
D gene: NA
V gene: TRBV9
J gene: TRBJ1-2

CDR3 DNA: TGTGCCAGCAGCGTCGGACGGGGGAATGAAAAACTGTTTTTT
CDR3 protein: CASSVGRGNEKLFF
clone size: NA
D gene: NA
V gene: TRBV9
J gene: TRBJ1-4

CDR3 DNA: TGTGCCAGCAGCCGGACACGATCCTACGAGCAGTACTTC
CDR3 protein: CASSRTRSYEQYF
clone size: NA
D gene: NA
V gene: TRBV28
J gene: TRBJ2-7

CDR3 DNA: TGTGCCAGCAGATATACAGGGGGCGCAGGACAGCCCCAGCATTTT
CDR3 protein: CASRYTGGAGQPQHF
clone size: NA
D gene: TRBD1
V gene: TRBV6-1
J gene: TRBJ1-5

CDR3 DNA: TGTGCCAGCAGCCTCACAGGGTTCAACACCGGGGAGCTGTTTTTT
CDR3 protein: CASSLTGFNTGELFF
clone size: NA
D gene: NA
V gene: TRBV6-6
J gene: TRBJ2-2

CDR3 DNA: TGTGCCAGTTCTAGCGGGAGGGCCCCTAGGACGCAGTATTTT
CDR3 protein: CASSSGRAPRTQYF
clone size: medium-sized
D gene: TRBD2
V gene: TRBV28
J gene: TRBJ2-3

CDR3 DNA: TGTGCCAGCAGTCCACTACAGGGTTCCTACAATGAGCAGTTCTTC
CDR3 protein: CASSPLQGSYNEQFF
clone size: NA
D gene: NA
V gene: TRBV6-5
J gene: TRBJ2-1

CDR3 DNA: TGTGCCAGCAGCTTAAGGGGGGCCCCAGGGGAGCAGTACTTC
CDR3 protein: CASSLRGAPGEQYF
clone size: NA
D gene: NA
V gene: TRBV7-6
J gene: TRBJ2-7

CDR3 DNA: TGTGCCAGCAGCCACAGGGGAGGGGACACTGAAGCTTTCTTT
CDR3 protein: CASSHRGGDTEAFF
clone size: NA
D gene: TRBD1
V gene: TRBV11-2
J gene: TRBJ1-1

CDR3 DNA: TGTGCCAGCAGTTACGCGGCCGAGCAGTACTTC
CDR3 protein: CASSYAAEQYF
clone size: few
D gene: NA
V gene: TRBV6-6
J gene: TRBJ2-7

CDR3 DNA: TGTGCCAGCAGTGAAAACCCCTGGACTTCACCCCTCCACTTT
CDR3 protein: CASSENPWTSPLHF
clone size: NA
D gene: NA
V gene: TRBV6-1
J gene: TRBJ1-6

CDR3 DNA: TGTGCCAGCAGGGGACCGGGACAGGGGGAGAACACCATATATTTT
CDR3 protein: CASRGPGQGENTIYF
clone size: NA
D gene: TRBD1
V gene: TRBV25-1
J gene: TRBJ1-3

CDR3 DNA: TGTGCCAGCAGTCTGAGCCGGGCCTATGGAAGCTATGGCTACACCTTC
CDR3 protein: CASSLSRAYGSYGYTF
clone size: NA
D gene: NA
V gene: TRBV27
J gene: TRBJ1-2